This T cell receptor (beta chain) was identified in a study of spatial heterogeneity in lung cancer. Study background: Detection of beta-chain sequences consistently exceeded that of alpha-chain sequences. The library had UMIs, and each TCR and UMI pair averaged more than ten raw reads.

Time point meaning: sample taken at primary tumor resection. Unsorted whole RNA of tumor, nontumor lung or frozen PBMC was sequenced. Every molecule of TCR cDNA had its own unique molecular identifier. One entry per CDR3 protein, called by TCRdb with MiXCR from the 5' RACE reads. The repertoire holds roughly 4,800 distinct CDR3 sequences, 15% to 20% seen once, with about 20% in the top ten. This clonotype is judged medium-sized. The library was prepared for alpha chains; this beta chain is a stray read, so its frequency means little. V trimming: 3 bases; J trimming: 9 bases; junction bases outside the gene matches: 8. The CDR3 is 13 residues long. Germline V gives CDR1 DFQATT, CDR2 SNEGSKA (reference sequence).

The TCR sequence derives from a male donor with early-stage non-small cell lung cancer. V and J are TRBV20-1 and TRBJ2-1, with 7 bases lining up with TRBD2. The sequenced sample was normal lung tissue next to the tumor, obtained at surgery. CDR3 nucleotides: TGCAGTGCTAGGGCTAGCGGTAGATTTGAGCAGTTCTTC. Protein: CSARASGRFEQFF.